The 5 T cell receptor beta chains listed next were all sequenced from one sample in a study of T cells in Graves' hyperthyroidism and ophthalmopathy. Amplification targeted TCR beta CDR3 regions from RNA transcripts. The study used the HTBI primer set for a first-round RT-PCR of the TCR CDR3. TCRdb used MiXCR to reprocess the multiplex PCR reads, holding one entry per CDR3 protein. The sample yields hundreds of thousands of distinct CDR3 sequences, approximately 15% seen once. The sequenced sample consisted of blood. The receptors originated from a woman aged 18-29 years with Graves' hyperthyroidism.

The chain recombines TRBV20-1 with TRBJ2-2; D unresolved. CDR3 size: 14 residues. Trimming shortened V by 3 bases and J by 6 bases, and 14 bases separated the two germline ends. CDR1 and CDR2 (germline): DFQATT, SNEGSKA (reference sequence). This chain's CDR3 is CSARVAMRSGELFF. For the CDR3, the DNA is TGCAGTGCTAGGGTGGCAATGAGGTCCGGGGAGCTGTTTTTT.

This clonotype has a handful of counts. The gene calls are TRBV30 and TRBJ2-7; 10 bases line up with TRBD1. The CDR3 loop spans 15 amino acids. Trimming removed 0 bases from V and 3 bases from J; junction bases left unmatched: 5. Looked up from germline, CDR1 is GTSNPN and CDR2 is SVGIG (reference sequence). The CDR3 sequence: CAWSVGQGIFYEQYF. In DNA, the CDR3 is TGTGCCTGGAGTGTGGGACAGGGGATATTCTACGAGCAGTACTTC.

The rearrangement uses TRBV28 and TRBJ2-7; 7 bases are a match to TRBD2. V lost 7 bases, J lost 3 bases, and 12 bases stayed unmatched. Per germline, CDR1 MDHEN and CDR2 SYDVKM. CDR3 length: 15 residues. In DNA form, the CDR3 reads TGTGCCAGCACCCAATCCCAAACTAGCGACTACGAGCAGTACTTC. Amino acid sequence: CASTQSQTSDYEQYF.

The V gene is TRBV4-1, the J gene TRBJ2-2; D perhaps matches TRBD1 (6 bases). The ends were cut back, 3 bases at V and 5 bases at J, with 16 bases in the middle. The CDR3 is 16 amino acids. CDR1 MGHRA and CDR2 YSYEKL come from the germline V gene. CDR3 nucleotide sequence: TGCGCCAGCAGCCACCCCCGCAGACAGGTGACCGGGGAGCTGTTTTTT. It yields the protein CASSHPRRQVTGELFF.

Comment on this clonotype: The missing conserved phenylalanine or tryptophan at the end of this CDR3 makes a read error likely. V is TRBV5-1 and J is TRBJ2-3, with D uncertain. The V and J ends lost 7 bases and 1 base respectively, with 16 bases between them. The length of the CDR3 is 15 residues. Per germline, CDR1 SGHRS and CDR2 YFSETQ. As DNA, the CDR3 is TGCGCCAGCGCAGCCGACCGACACGGCACAGATACGCAGTATCTT. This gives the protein CASAADRHGTDTQYL.